Listed here are 24 T cell receptor beta chains from one sample, sequenced in a study of CD8 T cells in Susac syndrome. RNA in amounts of about 0.5 to 1 ug was reverse transcribed with random hexamers. TCRdb reprocessed the immunoSEQ multiplex PCR reads with MiXCR, giving one entry per CDR3 protein. The sample lists approximately 190,000 distinct CDR3 sequences; approximately 95% were seen once. The sample taken for sequencing was CD8+ T cells from PBMCs. All receptors come from a human donor with Susac syndrome.

The chain has TRBV5-6 and TRBJ1-2; no clear D gene. Trimming removed 0 bases from V and 8 bases from J, with 14 bases in between. Looked up from germline, CDR1 is SGHDT and CDR2 is YYEEEE. The CDR3 is 14 residues long. Here the CDR3 DNA reads TGTGCCAGCAGCTTGGAGGCAGTGGGGAGGGGCTACACCTTC. Translated: CASSLEAVGRGYTF.

This clonotype was observed a few times. This chain connects TRBV7-9 to TRBJ2-5; 7 bases fit TRBD1. The CDR3 has 14 amino acids. CDR1 SEHNR and CDR2 FQNEAQ come from the germline V gene (reference sequence). Trimming at V came to 5 bases and at J to 5 bases, leaving 8 bases not matched to a gene. CDR3 DNA: TGTGCCAGCAGCCAAGGCCAGGGGGTGGAGACCCAGTACTTC. Its protein product is CASSQGQGVETQYF.

The V gene is TRBV20-1, the J gene TRBJ2-1, with 12 nucleotides matching TRBD2. CDR3 length: 18 residues. Germline trimming cut 2 bases from V and 3 bases from J; bases unmatched to any gene: 11. From germline, CDR1 is DFQATT and CDR2 SNEGSKA (reference sequence). The CDR3 DNA reads TGCAGTGCTAGACCCTCTCTTCAGACTAGCGGGAGCTACAATGAGCAGTTCTTC. Protein: CSARPSLQTSGSYNEQFF.

This clonotype was seen a single time. The chain uses TRBV13 and TRBJ1-2; 10 positions agree with TRBD1. The germline gives CDR1 PRHDT, CDR2 FYEKMQ (reference sequence). V was clipped by 5 bases and J by 6 bases; unmatched bases: 9. The length of the CDR3 is 15 residues. Here the CDR3 DNA reads TGTGCCAGCAGCAAAGGGACAGGGGAGTTCGATGGCTACACCTTC. Translation gives CASSKGTGEFDGYTF.

The gene calls are TRBV5-4 and TRBJ1-2; a weak D match, TRBD1 (5 bases). The CDR3 totals 13 residues. V was pared by 9 bases and J by 9 bases, with 21 bases between. The germline CDR1 and CDR2 sequences are SGHNT and YYREEE (reference sequence). The CDR3 is CATRPTEQASYTF. The DNA for the CDR3 is TGTGCCACGCGTCCGACAGAGCAAGCGAGCTACACCTTC.

The chain employs TRBV15 and TRBJ2-1; no clear D. Trimming stripped 1 base from V and 7 bases from J, with 11 bases between. The CDR3 has 14 residues. Germline V gene data show CDR1 as LNHNV and CDR2 as YYDKDF (reference sequence). The CDR3 spells CATSRVTPWNEQFF. The CDR3 bases are TGTGCCACCAGCAGAGTAACCCCCTGGAATGAGCAGTTCTTC.

CDR3 bases: TGTGCCTGGAGTGCCAGCCGGGACGACAATTCACCCCTCCACTTT. It specifies CAWSASRDDNSPLHF. The chain recombines TRBV30 with TRBJ1-6; D is perhaps TRBD1 (5 bases). V lost 1 base, J lost 7 bases, and 14 bases lay in between. The CDR3 has 15 residues. Germline assignment: CDR1 GTSNPN and CDR2 SVGIG (reference sequence).

The V gene is TRBV7-2, the J gene TRBJ2-7; D may be TRBD2 (6 bases). Germline CDR1 reads SGHTA; CDR2 reads FQGNSA. Trimming cost V 5 bases and J 5 bases, with 13 bases left between them. The CDR3 spans 13 residues. The CDR3 protein is CASSRLVYDEQYF. In DNA form, the CDR3 reads TGTGCCAGCAGCCGACTAGTTTACGACGAGCAGTACTTC.

This chain links TRBV9 with TRBJ2-1; no reliable D call. The CDR3 has 12 residues. CDR1 is SGDLS and CDR2 is YYNGEE in the germline V gene. V lost 4 bases to trimming and J lost 10 bases, with 12 bases between them. In nucleotides, the CDR3 is TGTGCCAGCAGCTTTACACCGGCCGAGCAGTTCTTC. Protein: CASSFTPAEQFF.

The chain recombines TRBV9 with TRBJ2-1; 9 positions agree with TRBD2. The germline gives CDR1 SGDLS, CDR2 YYNGEE. The length of the CDR3 is 16 residues. Unmatched junction bases numbered 2, after V lost 0 bases and J lost 1 base. In nucleotides, the CDR3 is TGTGCCAGCAGCGTAGATGCGGGGGGGTCCTACAATGAGCAGTTCTTC. It specifies CASSVDAGGSYNEQFF.

This clonotype was counted once. The chain has TRBV27 and TRBJ1-1, with D possibly TRBD1 on 5 matching bases. V was cut by 2 bases and J by 7 bases, with 14 bases left in between. CDR1 is MNHEY and CDR2 is SMNVEV in the germline V gene (reference sequence). The CDR3 is made up of 14 amino acids. The CDR3: CASSLRRAGGEAFF. CDR3 nucleotide sequence: TGTGCCAGCAGTTTAAGGAGGGCTGGGGGTGAAGCTTTCTTT.

The chain has TRBV27 and TRBJ2-7; TRBD2 matches at 11 bases. The CDR3 contains 14 residues. V lost 6 bases to trimming and J lost 4 bases; unmatched junction nucleotides: 5. CDR1 MNHEY and CDR2 SMNVEV come from the germline V gene (reference sequence). The chain's CDR3 is CASSQTSGGYEQYF. The CDR3 DNA reads as TGTGCCAGCAGCCAAACTAGCGGGGGATACGAGCAGTACTTC.

The V call is TRBV6-1, the J call TRBJ2-3; D tentatively fits TRBD1 or TRBD2 (5 bases each). The germline V gene encodes CDR1 MNHNS and CDR2 SASEGT. This CDR3 is built from 14 residues. Trimming took 8 bases from V and 1 from J, leaving 13 bases between them. This CDR3 is CASAEGYGTDTQYF. CDR3 coding DNA: TGTGCCAGCGCTGAGGGGTACGGCACAGATACGCAGTATTTT.

J is TRBJ2-1 and V is TRBV7-9, with TRBD1 matching over 7 bases. The germline CDR1 and CDR2 sequences are SEHNR and FQNEAQ (reference sequence). Losses at the gene ends were 3 bases for V and 5 bases for J; bases not matched to a gene: 7. This CDR3 has 15 residues. The CDR3 nucleotides read TGTGCCAGCAGCTTTCCCGGGACAGAAAACAATGAGCAGTTCTTC. Translating gives CASSFPGTENNEQFF.

The sample holds one count of this clonotype. This sequence joins TRBV9 and TRBJ1-2; D unclear. From germline, CDR1 is SGDLS and CDR2 YYNGEE. There are 13 residues in the CDR3. Trimming stripped 1 base from V and 2 bases from J, with 6 bases between. The CDR3 protein is CASSVRENYGYTF. CDR3 nucleotide sequence: TGTGCCAGCAGCGTAAGGGAAAACTATGGCTACACCTTC.

The chain links TRBV20-1 to TRBJ2-7; D not resolved. Trimming took 2 bases from V and 2 from J, leaving 10 bases between them. Looked up from germline, CDR1 is DFQATT and CDR2 is SNEGSKA (reference sequence). This CDR3 comprises 13 residues. The CDR3 is CSARPQNTYEQYF. The CDR3, as DNA: TGCAGTGCTAGACCCCAGAACACCTACGAGCAGTACTTC.

J is TRBJ2-1 and V is TRBV9, with D possibly matching TRBD2 (5 bases). Trimming removed 0 bases from V and 7 bases from J, with 17 bases in between. This CDR3 is 16 amino acids long. Germline loops: CDR1 SGDLS, CDR2 YYNGEE. CDR3 amino acids: CASSVEGAAQVNEQFF. The CDR3, as DNA: TGTGCCAGCAGCGTAGAAGGAGCGGCCCAAGTAAATGAGCAGTTCTTC.

The chain uses TRBV30 and TRBJ2-5; no firm D call. The CDR3 consists of 13 residues. CDR1 is GTSNPN and CDR2 is SVGIG in the germline V gene (reference sequence). V was clipped by 5 bases and J by 3 bases, with 13 bases between them. CDR3 amino acids: CAWWGSLEETQYF. The CDR3 DNA sequence: TGTGCCTGGTGGGGAAGCCTAGAAGAGACCCAGTACTTC.

This clonotype was counted once. The J gene is TRBJ1-2, the V gene TRBV28; D is perhaps TRBD1 (6 bases). V was pared by 5 bases and J by 2 bases, with 9 bases between. The CDR3 sequence is 13 residues long. Per germline, CDR1 MDHEN and CDR2 SYDVKM. The CDR3 spells CASSGQRNYGYTF. CDR3 nucleotide sequence: TGTGCCAGCAGTGGACAGAGAAACTATGGCTACACCTTC.

V gene TRBV27 combines with J gene TRBJ2-1; a weak D match, TRBD2 (5 bases). Per germline, CDR1 MNHEY and CDR2 SMNVEV (reference sequence). The CDR3 totals 16 residues. With 11 bases removed from V and 0 bases from J, the gap between germline ends came to 20 bases. The DNA of the CDR3 is TGTGCCTCCCTACCGTGGGGAGTCGGCTCCTACAATGAGCAGTTCTTC. Protein: CASLPWGVGSYNEQFF.

This clonotype appeared a single time. This chain joins TRBV4-1 and TRBJ1-5, with D uncertain. Germline V gives CDR1 MGHRA, CDR2 YSYEKL. V was shortened by 2 bases and J by 1 base, with 6 bases between the two germline ends. CDR3 length equals 14 residues. CDR3 coding DNA: TGCGCCAGCAGCCAACTGATGAGCAATCAGCCCCAGCATTTT. Its protein product is CASSQLMSNQPQHF.

The chain has TRBV4-2 and TRBJ2-1; possibly TRBD1 or TRBD2 for D (5 bases each). CDR3 length: 16 amino acids. V was pared by 1 base and J by 5 bases, with 15 bases between. Per germline, CDR1 LGHNA and CDR2 YNFKEQ. CDR3 DNA: TGTGCCAGCAGCCAAGGCTTGGCTGAGGGGAACAATGAGCAGTTCTTC. Its translation: CASSQGLAEGNNEQFF.

CDR3 residues: CASSVSGSGIHEQYF. CDR3 DNA sequence: TGTGCCAGCAGCGTCAGCGGGAGTGGTATCCACGAGCAGTACTTC. This rearrangement joins TRBV9 to TRBJ2-7; 8 nucleotides align to TRBD2. The V gene's germline CDR1 is SGDLS and CDR2 YYNGEE. This CDR3 contains 15 residues. Trimming took 2 bases from V and 5 from J; bases not matched to a gene: 9.

The J gene is TRBJ2-3, the V gene TRBV12-3 or TRBV12-4, with D unresolved. Trimming took off 1 base at V and 5 bases at J, with 7 bases between the two ends. The CDR3 has 13 amino acids. The CDR3 nucleotides read TGTGCCAGCAGTTTAGGGTCGCGAGATACGCAGTATTTT. Its translation is CASSLGSRDTQYF.